The next 23 T cell receptor beta chains were all read from a single sample in a study of T-cell reconstitution after alpha-beta-depleted transplantation in children. Researchers prepared the TCRbeta library using unique molecular identifiers, the study reports. MiXCR was run by TCRdb on the PCR reads, yielding one entry per CDR3 protein. The data show under 850,000 distinct CDR3 sequences, roughly 14% seen once. The sequenced sample was PBMCs, obtained before TCRalphabeta/CD19-depleted stem cell transplant. These receptors were taken from a girl aged 2-15 years with congenital amegakaryocytic thrombocytopenia, due to receive a stem cell transplant.

This chain links TRBV18 with TRBJ2-1; 8 positions agree with TRBD2. The germline V gene encodes CDR1 KGHSH and CDR2 LQKENI. This CDR3 is built from 18 residues. J lost 4 bases, V lost 0 bases, and 11 bases had no gene match. CDR3 sequence: CASSPPNALAGGYNEQFF. The CDR3 DNA reads TGTGCCAGCTCACCACCGAATGCGCTAGCGGGCGGGTACAATGAGCAGTTCTTC.

This clonotype was detected ten times or more. The rearrangement links TRBV29-1 to TRBJ1-2; 7 bases fit TRBD1. Looked up from germline, CDR1 is SQVTM and CDR2 is ANQGSEA. The length of the CDR3 is 12 residues. V dropped 4 bases and J dropped 4; count of bases not matched to a gene: 3. The CDR3 DNA follows: TGCAGCGTTGGCTGGACAGGCTATGGCTACACCTTC. Its translation is CSVGWTGYGYTF.

The table lists this clonotype with a few counts. V gene TRBV19 combines with J gene TRBJ2-7; 12 bases are shared with TRBD2. The junction had 6 bases not matched to a gene; V was cut back by 5 bases and J by 4 bases. This CDR3 region has 15 residues. Germline loops: CDR1 LNHDA, CDR2 SQIVND (reference sequence). CDR3 amino acids: CASSETSGRFYEQYF. The CDR3 region has the DNA TGTGCCAGTAGTGAAACTAGCGGGAGGTTTTACGAGCAGTACTTC.

This clonotype was seen only a few times. The rearrangement uses TRBV5-1 and TRBJ2-2; the match to TRBD1 covers 9 bases. CDR3 length equals 16 residues. From germline, CDR1 is SGHRS and CDR2 YFSETQ. V dropped 2 bases and J dropped 8; count of bases not matched to a gene: 10. The CDR3 bases are TGCGCCAGCAGCTTCGGAGCACAGGGGGCAGGAGGGGAGCTGTTTTTT. Protein: CASSFGAQGAGGELFF.

The genes are TRBV29-1 and TRBJ2-1; D remains unclear. With 0 bases removed from V and 4 bases from J, the gap between germline ends came to 1 base. The CDR3 length is 11 residues. The germline V gene has CDR1 SQVTM and CDR2 ANQGSEA. CDR3: CSVEEYNEQFF. The CDR3 DNA reads as TGCAGCGTTGAAGAGTACAATGAGCAGTTCTTC.

Many counts were recorded for this clonotype. The chain carries TRBV10-2 and TRBJ1-6, with no clear D. Germline-derived CDR1 and CDR2 are WSHSY and SAAADI. There are 12 residues in the CDR3. V shed 5 bases and J shed 7 bases, with 6 bases lying between them. Written as DNA, the CDR3 is TGCGCCAGCAGTCCGGGGAATTCACCCCTCCACTTT. It is translated as CASSPGNSPLHF.

This clonotype was picked up many times. The chain joins TRBV20-1 to TRBJ1-1; 10 bases fit TRBD1. The CDR3 spans 13 residues. Per the germline V gene, CDR1 is DFQATT and CDR2 is SNEGSKA (reference sequence). The CDR3 nucleotides are TGCAGGGTCACCGGGACAGGGGACCGAGAAGCTTTCTTT. Translation gives CRVTGTGDREAFF.

V is TRBV27 and J is TRBJ2-3, with D perhaps TRBD2 (6 bases). This CDR3 has 14 residues. The germline gives CDR1 MNHEY, CDR2 SMNVEV (reference sequence). Deletions cut 8 bases from V and 2 bases from J, with 14 bases between. The CDR3 loop reads CASGGGVTTDTQYF. The CDR3 DNA follows: TGTGCCAGCGGAGGCGGGGTCACCACAGATACGCAGTATTTT.

CDR3 sequence (DNA): TGCGCCAGCAGCACGCCGGGGCCCGTTGAAGCTTTCTTT. Residues: CASSTPGPVEAFF. The rearrangement uses TRBV4-1 and TRBJ1-1, with TRBD1 as a possible D gene (5 bases). The germline CDR1 and CDR2 sequences are MGHRA and YSYEKL. The CDR3 is made up of 13 amino acids. Trimming removed 5 bases at V and 7 bases at J, with 14 bases between.

This clonotype has at least ten counts. J is TRBJ1-2 and V is TRBV12-3 or TRBV12-4; 8 positions match TRBD1. This CDR3 contains 14 residues. V lost 2 bases, J lost 8 bases, and 7 bases stayed unmatched. This CDR3 reads CASSLLDRALGYTF. Written as DNA, the CDR3 is TGTGCCAGCAGTTTATTGGACAGGGCCCTCGGCTACACCTTC.

This clonotype appeared many times. Relative to the germline gene, one junction end is altered; a read error may explain this. The chain joins TRBV12-3 or TRBV12-4 to TRBJ2-1; 11 bases are a match to TRBD2. The CDR3 has 11 amino acids. The CDR3 sequence is CASSLAGGQFF. The CDR3 DNA reads as TGTGCCAGCAGTCTAGCGGGAGGGCAGTTCTTC.

This clonotype came up a few times. J is TRBJ2-7 and V is TRBV27; maybe TRBD2 (6 bases). V dropped 4 bases and J dropped 2 bases, with 12 bases sitting between them. The CDR3 has 14 residues. Per the germline V gene, CDR1 is MNHEY and CDR2 is SMNVEV (reference sequence). The CDR3 spells CASSYGSGTYEQYF. As DNA, the CDR3 is TGTGCCAGCAGTTATGGTAGCGGAACCTACGAGCAGTACTTC.

V is TRBV20-1 and J is TRBJ1-1, with D unresolved. The CDR3 extends over 15 amino acids. Per the germline V gene, CDR1 is DFQATT and CDR2 is SNEGSKA (reference sequence). The V gene lost 0 bases and the J gene lost 3 bases, with 14 bases spanning the gap. Written as DNA, the CDR3 is TGCAGTGCTAGAGATCAGGTCGGTGGAGACACTGAAGCTTTCTTT. Encoded protein: CSARDQVGGDTEAFF.

The chain employs TRBV5-5 and TRBJ1-2; D call uncertain. The CDR3 is made up of 15 amino acids. Trimming pared 4 bases from V and 2 bases from J, leaving 15 bases between. Germline CDR1 reads SGHKS; CDR2 reads YYEKEE (reference sequence). The CDR3 DNA reads as TGTGCCAGCAGCCAAGCAAGCTCAGAGAACTATGGCTACACCTTC. Protein sequence: CASSQASSENYGYTF.

This clonotype showed up just a few times. The chain uses TRBV20-1 and TRBJ2-2, with TRBD2 as a possible D gene (5 bases). The germline V gene has CDR1 DFQATT and CDR2 SNEGSKA (reference sequence). The ends were cut back, 0 bases at V and 7 bases at J, with 21 bases in the middle. CDR3 length: 17 amino acids. CDR3 sequence: CSARDLGLAGKDGELFF. The CDR3 bases are TGCAGTGCTAGAGATCTAGGCTTGGCCGGGAAGGACGGGGAGCTGTTTTTT.

There are a few counts of this clonotype. The V and J genes are TRBV25-1 and TRBJ2-7; D unclear. This CDR3 has 14 residues. Germline V gives CDR1 MGHDK, CDR2 SYGVNS. V gave up 1 base and J gave up 2 bases, with 9 bases separating them. The DNA for the CDR3 is TGTGCCAGCAGTGAATTTGGGGAAGCCTACGAGCAGTACTTC. It codes for CASSEFGEAYEQYF.

The chain carries TRBV5-1 and TRBJ2-5; D is unresolved. CDR1 and CDR2 (germline): SGHRS, YFSETQ. The CDR3 is 13 amino acids. The V end lost 1 base, the J end lost 4 bases, and 8 bases lay between the germline ends. In nucleotides, the CDR3 is TGCGCCAGCAGCTTGTCGGGCCCAGAGACCCAGTACTTC. Amino acid sequence: CASSLSGPETQYF.

The gene calls are TRBV5-1 and TRBJ2-2; D gene unclear. Germline V lookup: CDR1 SGHRS, CDR2 YFSETQ. V dropped 0 bases and J dropped 5 bases, with 8 bases sitting between them. The CDR3 sequence is 14 residues long. Written as DNA, the CDR3 is TGCGCCAGCAGCTTGGAACTGTCTACCGGGGAGCTGTTTTTT. This gives the protein CASSLELSTGELFF.

This clonotype appeared many times. V and J are TRBV5-1 and TRBJ2-1; the match to TRBD2 covers 7 bases. The V gene's germline CDR1 is SGHRS and CDR2 YFSETQ. Germline trimming cut 3 bases from V and 9 bases from J; bases unmatched to any gene: 6. CDR3 size: 13 residues. The CDR3 DNA reads TGCGCCAGCAGCTGGACGTGGGGGGGTGAGCAGTTCTTC. This gives the protein CASSWTWGGEQFF. Together with reference TRBV5-1 and TRBJ2-1, the CDR3 gives the full variable domain: KAGVTQTPRYLIKTRGQQVTLSCSPISGHRSVSWYQQTPGQGLQFLFEYFSETQRNKGNFPGRFSGRQFSNSRSEMNVSTLELGDSALYLCASSWTWGGEQFFGPGTRLTVL.

Worth noting for this clonotype: This may arise from a read error, as a much more abundant clone is one base away. This chain uses TRBV28 with TRBJ2-3; perhaps TRBD1 as D (5 bases). The last part of the DNA fits TRBJ1-5 better; the J call may be wrong. Germline V CDR1 and CDR2: MDHEN, SYDVKM. The CDR3 has 16 residues. The CDR3 here is CASSRQLAGGADTQHF. CDR3 DNA: TGTGCCAGCAGCCGTCAACTAGCGGGAGGGGCAGATACGCAGCATTTT.

V gene TRBV29-1 combines with J gene TRBJ2-2, with D unresolved. There are 13 residues in the CDR3. V shed 7 bases and J shed 1 base, with 10 bases lying between them. CDR1 is SQVTM and CDR2 is ANQGSEA in the germline V gene. The CDR3 spells CSGRTQNTGELFF. CDR3 DNA sequence: TGCAGCGGACGAACCCAGAACACCGGGGAGCTGTTTTTT.

Many counts were recorded for this clonotype. V usage is TRBV4-1 and J usage is TRBJ1-1, with D possibly being TRBD1 (6 bases). The CDR3 length is 15 residues. The V gene lost 2 bases and the J gene lost 1 base, with 11 bases spanning the gap. Germline V gives CDR1 MGHRA, CDR2 YSYEKL. The CDR3, as DNA: TGCGCCAGCAGCCAAATGACAGGACAGAACACTGAAGCTTTCTTT. Protein product: CASSQMTGQNTEAFF.

The V call is TRBV7-8, the J call TRBJ2-3; D is undetermined. The CDR3 totals 14 residues. V lost 5 bases, J lost 5 bases, and 14 bases lay in between. Germline V CDR1 and CDR2: SGHVS, FQNEAQ. The CDR3 nucleotides read TGTGCCAGCAGCATTGCTTTGGCGCGAGATACGCAGTATTTT. Translation: CASSIALARDTQYF. The full variable domain, rest sourced from reference TRBV7-8 and TRBJ2-3, is GAGVSQSPRYKVAKRGQDVALRCDPISGHVSLFWYQQALGQGPEFLTYFQNEAQLDKSGLPSDRFFAERPEGSVSTLKIQRTQQEDSAVYLCASSIALARDTQYFGPGTRLTVL.